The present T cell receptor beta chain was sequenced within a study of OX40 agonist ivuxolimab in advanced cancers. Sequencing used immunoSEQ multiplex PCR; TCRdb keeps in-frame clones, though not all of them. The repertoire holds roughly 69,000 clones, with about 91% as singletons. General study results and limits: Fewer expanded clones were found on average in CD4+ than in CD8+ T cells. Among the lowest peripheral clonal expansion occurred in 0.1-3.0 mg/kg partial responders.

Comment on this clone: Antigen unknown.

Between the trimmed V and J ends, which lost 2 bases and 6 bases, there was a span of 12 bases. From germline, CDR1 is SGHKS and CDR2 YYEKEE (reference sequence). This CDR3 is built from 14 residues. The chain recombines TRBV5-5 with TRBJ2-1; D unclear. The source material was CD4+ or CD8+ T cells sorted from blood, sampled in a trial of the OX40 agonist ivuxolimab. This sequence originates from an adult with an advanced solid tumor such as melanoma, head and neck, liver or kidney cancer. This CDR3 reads CASSLASRINEQFF. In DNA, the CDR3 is TGTGCCAGCAGCTTAGCGAGCAGGATCAATGAGCAGTTCTTC.